The rows below give T cell receptor beta chains drawn from one sample of a study of beta chain features in type 1 diabetes. Libraries were prepared by immunoSEQ multiplex PCR; TCRdb keeps only in-frame clonotypes and omits some of them. The data show about 160,000 clones, approximately 8% seen once. Sequencing input: central memory CD4+ T cells from blood. Source of these receptors: a man aged 18 to 29 with type 1 diabetes. Each CDR3 is given with its conserved first and last residue. The D gene is left open where the match is weak. The size entry is marked missing in some rows and otherwise reads once, few, many or a size class.

J,V,D,size,DNA,CDR3
TRBJ2-1,TRBV6-5,.,.,TGTGCCAGCAGTTACTTGACGGGAAATGAGCAGTTCTTC,CASSYLTGNEQFF
TRBJ1-2,TRBV27,.,.,TGTGCCAGCAGTCCCAGGGATATTGGCTATGGCTACACCTTC,CASSPRDIGYGYTF
TRBJ1-1,TRBV19,.,few,TGTGCCAGTAGTTCCAGACCCATACAGGACGATATGAACACTGAAGCTTTCTTT,CASSSRPIQDDMNTEAFF
TRBJ2-1,TRBV5-1,.,.,TGCGCCAGCAGCCCCGTGGTAGCGGATTACAATGAGCAGTTCTTC,CASSPVVADYNEQFF
TRBJ2-5,TRBV2,.,few,TGTGCCAGCAGTGCGCCCAGGCGTAGTGAAGAGACCCAGTACTTC,CASSAPRRSEETQYF
TRBJ2-1,TRBV10-3,.,.,TGTGCCATCAGTGGGAGTTACTCCTACAATGAGCAGTTCTTC,CAISGSYSYNEQFF
TRBJ1-4,TRBV7-2,.,few,TGTGCCAGCAGCTTTAGAGTTGATGAAAAACTGTTTTTT,CASSFRVDEKLFF
TRBJ2-1,TRBV30,.,.,TGTGCCTGGACGGGGGACTTCAACAATGAGCAGTTCTTC,CAWTGDFNNEQFF
TRBJ2-4,TRBV6-1,.,few,TGTGCCAGCAGCGAAGGGCGGAGCATTCAGTACTTC,CASSEGRSIQYF
TRBJ2-7,TRBV10-1,TRBD2,.,TGCGCCAGCACGGGTATAGCGGGCCTCCTTGTGTACGAGCAGTACTTC,CASTGIAGLLVYEQYF
TRBJ1-2,TRBV2,TRBD1,few,TGTGCCAGCAGTGCCGGGACAGGGTACGGCTATGGCTACACCTTC,CASSAGTGYGYGYTF
TRBJ2-1,TRBV29-1,.,many,TGCGGGGGTATGGTCCTCGGGGGAGAGCAGTTCTTC,CGGMVLGGEQFF
TRBJ2-7,TRBV7-9,.,few,TGTGCCAGCAGCTCCCGGACAATCGCCTACGAGCAGTACTTC,CASSSRTIAYEQYF
TRBJ2-2,TRBV28,.,few,TGTGCCAGCGAGACGGGAGTTGCCGGGGAGCTGTTTTTT,CASETGVAGELFF
TRBJ2-1,TRBV7-9,.,.,TGTGCCAGCAGCTTAGGGGCCGGGAACAGGCAGTTCTTC,CASSLGAGNRQFF
TRBJ2-4,TRBV30,.,few,TGTGCCTGGAGTGGCGCGTTGCTAGCCAAAAACATTCAGTACTTC,CAWSGALLAKNIQYF
TRBJ2-2,TRBV28,TRBD2,many,TGTGCCAGCAGTTCGCCGCCCGGGACTAGCGGGAGTGGCGGGGAGCTGTTTTTT,CASSSPPGTSGSGGELFF
TRBJ1-1,TRBV28,.,few,TGTGCCAGCGGCTCAACAGAATACACTGAAGCTTTCTTT,CASGSTEYTEAFF
TRBJ1-3,TRBV30,.,.,TGTGCCTGTTACAGGGACTATCGCTCTGGAAACACCATATATTTT,CACYRDYRSGNTIYF
TRBJ2-1,TRBV2,TRBD2,few,TGTGCCAGCAGTGTTGGGACTAGCTCCTACAATGAGCAGTTCTTC,CASSVGTSSYNEQFF
TRBJ2-7,TRBV21-1,.,.,TGTGCCAGCGCGACAGGGGCCTACGAGCAGTACTTC,CASATGAYEQYF
TRBJ1-4,TRBV30,.,.,TGTGCCTCCCGACGGGGGACTAATGAAAAACTGTTTTTT,CASRRGTNEKLFF
TRBJ2-5,TRBV7-2,.,.,TGTGCCAGCAGCCGTACTGAGGGAGAGACCCAGTACTTC,CASSRTEGETQYF
TRBJ1-2,TRBV27,.,few,TGTGCCAGCAGTCCTCGTCAGGGGACGTCTGGCTACACCTTC,CASSPRQGTSGYTF
TRBJ1-2,TRBV9,.,many,TGTGCCAGCAGCGAGGGGAACTATGGCTACACCTTC,CASSEGNYGYTF
TRBJ2-5,TRBV5-4,.,.,TGTGCCAGCAGGCTCCCCGGGCAAGAGACCCAGTACTTC,CASRLPGQETQYF
TRBJ2-7,TRBV30,TRBD1,.,TGTGCCTGGAGATATGGGGATGGCAGGGGGCCTAAGGCCGAGCAGTACTTC,CAWRYGDGRGPKAEQYF
TRBJ2-7,TRBV6-5,.,few,TGTGCCAGCAGTCCCCTCTATAAGCAGTACTTC,CASSPLYKQYF
TRBJ1-3,TRBV11-2,.,.,TGTGCCAGCACCATCGACGGGGGAAATGGAAACACCATATATTTT,CASTIDGGNGNTIYF
TRBJ2-3,TRBV18,.,many,TGTGCCAGCTCACCACGGGCTAGCCCGGAAGGCACAGATACGCAGTATTTT,CASSPRASPEGTDTQYF
TRBJ2-5,TRBV7-6,.,.,TGTGCCAGCAGCTTAGAATCAGCGGCAGTTCAAGAGACCCAGTACTTC,CASSLESAAVQETQYF
TRBJ1-2,TRBV7-9,.,.,TGTGCCAGCAGCTTGGACCGGACAGCAATCTATGGCTACACCTTC,CASSLDRTAIYGYTF
TRBJ2-1,TRBV6-4,TRBD2,few,TGTGCCAGCAGTGACGGGACTAGCCCCCTCAATGAGCAGTTCTTC,CASSDGTSPLNEQFF
TRBJ2-3,TRBV10-3,TRBD2,few,TGTGCCATCAGCGGGGGGGGTACGCAGTATTTT,CAISGGGTQYF
TRBJ1-1,TRBV29-1,.,few,TGCAGCGTGGAACAGGGCCGCGGCACTGAAGCTTTCTTT,CSVEQGRGTEAFF
TRBJ1-1,TRBV15,.,.,TGTGCCACCAGCAGAGGGAGCTTTGGCACTGAAGCTTTCTTT,CATSRGSFGTEAFF
TRBJ1-1,TRBV5-4,TRBD1,.,TGTGCCAGCAGCTCAGGGGGCATGGCTGAAGCTTTCTTT,CASSSGGMAEAFF
TRBJ1-2,TRBV7-8,.,few,TGTGCCAGCAGCCCGGACAGTAACTATGGCTACACCTTC,CASSPDSNYGYTF
TRBJ1-1,TRBV18,.,.,TGTGCCAGCTCACCACTCCAAACAGGACGGAACACTGAAGCTTTCTTT,CASSPLQTGRNTEAFF
TRBJ1-1,TRBV29-1,TRBD1,few,TGCAGCGCCAAGGGACAGTTGAACACTGAAGCTTTCTTT,CSAKGQLNTEAFF
TRBJ2-7,TRBV5-4,.,.,TGTGCCAGCAGCTTGGACAGGGCGATTGAGCAGTACTTC,CASSLDRAIEQYF
TRBJ2-1,TRBV18,.,few,TGTGCCAGCTCACCACCAGCGCAGAGCTCCTACAATGAGCAGTTCTTC,CASSPPAQSSYNEQFF
TRBJ2-1,TRBV7-9,.,few,TGTGCCAGCAGCTTAACGGCCTACAATGAGCAGTTCTTC,CASSLTAYNEQFF
TRBJ2-7,TRBV11-2,TRBD1,few,TGTGCCAGCAGCCCCAAGACAGGGCCCAGCTCCTACGAGCAGTACTTC,CASSPKTGPSSYEQYF
TRBJ2-5,TRBV7-2,TRBD2,.,TGTGCCAATTCGGGTAGCGGGGGGGCGGAGACCCAGTACTTC,CANSGSGGAETQYF
TRBJ2-1,TRBV2,TRBD2,few,TGTGCCAGCAGTGAGACTAGCGGGGGGGCCGCGGTCTTCAATGAGCAGTTCTTC,CASSETSGGAAVFNEQFF
TRBJ1-5,TRBV2,.,.,TGTGCCAGCAGGAGAGGGCAGGAAGATCAGCCCCAGCATTTT,CASRRGQEDQPQHF
TRBJ2-1,TRBV5-1,TRBD2,.,TGCGCCAGCAGCTTACAACTAGCGGGAGAAGGCGAGCAGTTCTTC,CASSLQLAGEGEQFF